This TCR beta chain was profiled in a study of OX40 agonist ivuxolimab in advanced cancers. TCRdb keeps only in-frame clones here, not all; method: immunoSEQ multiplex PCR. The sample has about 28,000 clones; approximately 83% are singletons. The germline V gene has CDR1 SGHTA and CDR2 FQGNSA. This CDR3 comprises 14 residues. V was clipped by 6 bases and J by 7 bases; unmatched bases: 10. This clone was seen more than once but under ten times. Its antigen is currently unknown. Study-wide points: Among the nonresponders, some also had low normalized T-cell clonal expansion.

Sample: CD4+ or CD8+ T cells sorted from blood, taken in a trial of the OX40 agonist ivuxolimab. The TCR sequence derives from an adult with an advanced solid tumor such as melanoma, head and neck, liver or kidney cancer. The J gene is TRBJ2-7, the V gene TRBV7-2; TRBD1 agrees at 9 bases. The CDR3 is CASSIPGTGREQYF. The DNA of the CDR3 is TGTGCCAGCAGTATCCCCGGGACAGGGCGGGAGCAGTACTTC.